Below are 7 T cell receptor beta chains sequenced from a single sample in a study of blood T cell repertoires in COVID-19. Data came from immunoSEQ multiplex PCR; TCRdb stores just in-frame clones and leaves some out. The repertoire has about 480,000 clones, about 91% of them found once; the top ten carry 0.9%. The sample consisted of peripheral blood. These receptors were obtained from a man between 18 and 35 years old with COVID-19, enrolled during active disease.

The chain recombines TRBV14 with TRBJ1-2; 8 nucleotides agree with TRBD1. There are 13 residues in the CDR3. The V and J ends lost 8 bases and 7 bases, in that order; junction bases with no gene match: 9. The V gene's germline CDR1 is SGHDN and CDR2 FVKESK. CDR3: CASARQGIRGYTF. As DNA, the CDR3 is TGTGCCAGCGCCCGACAGGGGATTCGTGGCTACACCTTC.

This clone was observed a single time. The chain couples TRBV27 to TRBJ2-1; 7 bases line up with TRBD2. The V and J ends lost 0 bases and 6 bases, in that order; junction bases with no gene match: 5. In germline, CDR1 is MNHEY, CDR2 SMNVEV (reference sequence). The CDR3 consists of 15 residues. The CDR3 loop is CASSLSGLVRNEQFF. The CDR3 DNA is TGTGCCAGCAGTTTATCAGGACTAGTGCGCAATGAGCAGTTCTTC.

The rearrangement joins TRBV6-1 to TRBJ2-1; the D is unclear. The germline CDR1 and CDR2 sequences are MNHNS and SASEGT. CDR3 length equals 12 residues. The V end lost 2 bases, the J end lost 4 bases, and 3 bases lay between the germline ends. CDR3 coding DNA: TGTGCCAGCAGTGAACAGTACAATGAGCAGTTCTTC. Translation gives CASSEQYNEQFF.

The chain employs TRBV19 and TRBJ1-3; 7 bases map to TRBD1. V lost 3 bases, J lost 0 bases, and 5 bases stayed unmatched. Germline CDR1 and CDR2: LNHDA and SQIVND (reference sequence). This CDR3 is 16 amino acids long. As DNA, the CDR3 is TGTGCCAGTAGTATGGCCGGGACAGCCTCTGGAAACACCATATATTTT. Its protein product is CASSMAGTASGNTIYF.

The chain couples TRBV3-1 (or the pseudogene TRBV3-2) to TRBJ2-7, with D maybe TRBD1 (5 bases). This CDR3 region has 15 residues. The V gene lost 3 bases and the J gene lost 0 bases, with 12 bases spanning the gap. The V gene's germline CDR1 is LGHDT and CDR2 YNNKEL (reference sequence). CDR3 loop: CASSQLRAFSYEQYF. CDR3 sequence (DNA): TGTGCCAGCAGCCAGCTCAGGGCCTTCTCCTACGAGCAGTACTTC.

The chain uses TRBV19 and TRBJ1-5, with TRBD1 identical over 7 bases. Looked up from germline, CDR1 is LNHDA and CDR2 is SQIVND (reference sequence). The CDR3 extends over 21 amino acids. Trimming cost V 3 bases and J 0 bases; bases outside gene matches: 20. The CDR3 region has the DNA TGTGCCAGTAGTATTAAAAGACCGGGACAGAAATTCACGTATAGCAATCAGCCCCAGCATTTT. This codes for CASSIKRPGQKFTYSNQPQHF.

The V and J genes are TRBV6-5 and TRBJ1-1, with 8 bases that match TRBD1. J gave up 1 base and V 6 bases, and 7 bases lay outside the gene matches. This CDR3 comprises 15 residues. Germline V lookup: CDR1 MNHEY, CDR2 SVGAGI. The CDR3, as DNA: TGTGCCAGCAGCCCAGGACAGGGCCAGAACACTGAAGCTTTCTTT. This gives the protein CASSPGQGQNTEAFF.